Included here is one T cell receptor beta chain sequence, with context. The table lists this clone with a count of one. Its antigen remains undetermined. Nothing much larger sits one base from this clone, and base qualities are not available. Library construction relied on the immunoSEQ multiplex PCR assay. Per the source publication's procedure: A statistical classification framework was developed to diagnose cytomegalovirus status using the catalog of TCR beta chain sequences. The immuneACCESS repertoire file appears here via TCRdb, limited to in-frame rearrangements. These files lack a portion of the clones; in checked studies, under half of the deficit traces to unresolved V genes, and the cause of the others is not known. V, J and clone size reflect that table, while D and trimming were determined from the DNA. The sample table records 100,000 to 150,000 clones; roughly nine tenths of these occur just once. The ten top clones hold over 1% of the sample.

This sample is part of a study of cytomegalovirus exposure and HLA in healthy donors (dated by TCRdb to about 2017). About the study as a whole: According to a later analysis, the approximately 130 validation repertoires were produced on the same platform as the approximately 690 repertoires of the first cohort. The aim of the study was to test whether cataloging public T cell receptors could identify signatures of past pathogen exposure. A separate validation cohort of approximately 120 different subjects was used in addition to the approximately 670-subject first cohort. To predict cytomegalovirus infection status, the study combined high-throughput TCR immunosequencing, statistical association of individual TCRs with disease status, and machine learning. Here is what the overall study found, with its caveats: According to the authors, the approach could potentially be generalized to other disease states and immunological phenotypes. The classifier was reported to diagnose cytomegalovirus status with high specificity and sensitivity in both the original cohort and the validation cohort. Across donors, most TCR sequences were observed very rarely, whereas some public TCRs were present in many individuals. In vitro tests confirmed that three of the cytomegalovirus-associated TCR beta chains recognize cytomegalovirus antigens. The study gave a list of roughly 150 TCR beta chains associated with cytomegalovirus. A later analysis lacked HLA typing for the validation cohort, so it scored co-occurrence in that cohort across all 110 or so repertoires. A later analysis found that TCRs clustered in the first cohort also tended to co-occur in the roughly 120 validation repertoires, with approximately 94% of cluster scores above 0.

The CDR3, from cysteine to phenylalanine, totals 12 residues. The DNA shown is the 36-base CDR3, in frame from base 1. CDR1 is given as MNHNY and CDR2 as SVGAGI, both from the germline V gene (reference sequence). V and J are truncated by 7 bases and 7 bases respectively, leaving an intervening sequence of 13 bases. Donors formed part of the validation cohort, which comprised 120 subjects and was distinct from the first cohort of roughly 600 subjects. The chain couples TRBV6-6 to TRBJ1-1; the D gene is unclear. Sequences were obtained from PBMCs. This receptor was identified in a woman aged 18-29 years in good health and CMV-seronegative. CDR3 region: CASIRSVGEAFF. The DNA is as follows: TGTGCCAGCATACGGTCTGTTGGTGAAGCTTTCTTT.